This TCR beta chain was obtained from a study of blood T cell repertoires in COVID-19 (TCRdb year 2020). Looking at the study overall: Samples covering the acute and convalescent phases of COVID-19 were provided by collaborators in the United States, Italy and Spain. The prospective study material was composed of cDNA or gDNA derived from T cells, B-cell-depleted T cells, or PBMCs. The dataset comprised deeply sampled blood TCRbeta repertoires from subjects exposed to, actively infected with, or recovered from COVID-19. The repertoires were released in a freely available public database meant as a resource for research on the immune response to SARS-CoV-2. Samples came from the ongoing ImmuneRACE study (first 160 participants) plus 1,254 subjects from 6 global collaborators. Nearly every sample came with metadata listing a de-identified subject ID, COVID-19 status, age in years and sex. Where available, HLA class I and class II types were taken from metadata supplied by the sample provider and were not determined by assay-based typing. The full study reports these points: The quantity of clinical and demographic metadata differed by source and by participant and was supplied without curation.

Comments on this clone: Its cognate antigen has yet to be identified. No much larger clone is present one base from it, and per-base qualities are unavailable.

Samples from volunteer blood donors who had recovered from COVID-19 were contributed by a second Seattle source. Whole blood was collected in K2EDTA tubes by collaborating institutions according to the institutions' own protocols. Collaborator samples were shipped for TCRbeta analysis as frozen whole blood, isolated PBMCs, or DNA extracted from either sample type. The immunoSEQ Assay, a bias-controlled multiplex PCR, was used to amplify TCRbeta CDR3 regions from genomic DNA. The study's processing was this. The number of nucleated cells in each sample was estimated by amplification of reference gene primers within the assay. To quantify the absolute abundance of each unique TCRbeta CDR3 rearrangement, sequence reads were collapsed and filtered. For each sample, productive Simpson clonality was calculated as the square root of Simpson's diversity index over productive rearrangements. This is the immuneACCESS table as TCRdb keeps it, with only in-frame sequences that have V and J called. A part of the clones is gone; compared with another copy, unresolved V genes explain less than half, and the rest is unexplained. The V and J calls and clone size were taken over from that table, and D and trimming were inferred from the DNA. The sample table lists 220,000 or so clones, about 80% of them with a count of one. The ten largest clonotypes hold 3% to 3.5% of the sample.

Spanning cysteine to phenylalanine, the CDR3 consists of 15 amino acids. The CDR3 DNA has 45 bases and is translated from base 1. For CDR1 and CDR2, the germline V gene (reference sequence) lists MNHEY and SMNVEV. V is shortened by 3 bases, J by 7 bases, and the region joining them spans 13 bases. The source material was peripheral blood. The TCR sequence derives from a woman aged 30 to 39 who had recovered from COVID-19. Here the chain combines TRBV27 and TRBJ1-6; perhaps TRBD1 is the D gene, with 5 bases matching. The nucleotide sequence reads TGTGCCAGCAGTTTTGAGGTCGGGGGGAATTCACCCCTCCACTTT. This codes for CASSFEVGGNSPLHF.